The 4 T cell receptor beta chains in this list originate from one sample, sequenced in a study of control samples from healthy donors and cancer patients. Some clones are missing from TCRdb's copy, which holds only in-frame ones; the method was immunoSEQ multiplex PCR. Of 85,000 to 90,000 clones listed, approximately 88% are singletons. Sequenced input: PBMCs. The receptors originated from a woman in her forties or fifties with colorectal cancer.

The chain couples TRBV30 to TRBJ1-1; D is unclear. Germline CDR1 and CDR2: GTSNPN and SVGIG (reference sequence). Trimming left V 4 bases short and J 3 bases short, with 9 bases between. This CDR3 contains 12 residues. CDR3 DNA sequence: TGTGCCTGGAACCGGGGATACACTGAAGCTTTCTTT. Its translation: CAWNRGYTEAFF.

This sequence joins TRBV4-1 and TRBJ1-6; no firm D call. CDR3 size: 12 residues. CDR1 MGHRA and CDR2 YSYEKL come from the germline V gene. V gave up 2 bases and J gave up 7 bases, with 3 bases separating them. The DNA for the CDR3 is TGCGCCAGCAGCCAATCAAATTCACCCCTCCACTTT. This translates into CASSQSNSPLHF.

The chain joins TRBV9 to TRBJ1-4, with 7 positions matching TRBD1. The CDR3 is 14 amino acids. J gave up 8 bases and V 0 bases, and 4 bases lay outside the gene matches. The germline gives CDR1 SGDLS, CDR2 YYNGEE. CDR3 amino acids: CASSVEGGGEKLFF. The CDR3 region has the DNA TGTGCCAGCAGCGTAGAAGGGGGCGGCGAAAAACTGTTTTTT.

The V gene is TRBV6-1, the J gene TRBJ1-2, with 7 bases lining up with TRBD1. CDR3 length: 15 residues. With 2 bases clipped from V and 4 bases from J, the junction kept 7 bases outside the gene matches. CDR1 and CDR2 (germline): MNHNS, SASEGT. The CDR3 DNA follows: TGTGCCAGCAGTGAATTCCAGGGGGGCTCCTATGGCTACACCTTC. Translating it yields CASSEFQGGSYGYTF.